A selection of T cell receptor beta chains follows, all from one sample in a study of PD-1 blockade in classical Hodgkin lymphoma. Repertoires were generated with immunoSEQ multiplex PCR, while TCRdb's copy carries only in-frame clones and drops some. Of about 46,000 clones detected, roughly 80% appear once; the ten largest clones hold roughly 22%. The specimen comprised peripheral blood mononuclear cells (PBMCs), sampled before the second cycle of nivolumab. The receptors were sampled from a human donor with classical Hodgkin lymphoma. The CDR3 runs from the conserved cysteine through the conserved F or W. Fields, in order: V gene, J gene, D gene, clone size, CDR3 protein, CDR3 DNA. A D gene is named only where the DNA matches it firmly. Only some rows state a clone size, as once, few, many or a class for expanded clones.

TRBV13	TRBJ2-1	TRBD2	few	CASSLRGLAKYNEQFF	TGTGCCAGCAGCCTCAGAGGACTAGCGAAATACAATGAGCAGTTCTTC
TRBV10-3	TRBJ1-2	NA	NA	CAISERIVGGGYTF	TGTGCCATCAGTGAACGGATAGTGGGAGGTGGCTACACCTTC
TRBV7-2	TRBJ2-7	TRBD1	NA	CASSLEGTGPHEQYF	TGTGCCAGCAGCTTAGAAGGGACAGGGCCCCACGAGCAGTACTTC
TRBV5-1	TRBJ1-2	NA	NA	CASSFLLFRRGDYGYTF	TGCGCCAGCAGCTTCTTATTGTTCCGCCGGGGAGACTATGGCTACACCTTC
TRBV7-3	TRBJ1-2	NA	NA	CASSSPTTPPSGYTF	TGTGCCAGCAGTTCTCCTACGACACCGCCCTCTGGCTACACCTTC
TRBV7-9	TRBJ2-2	NA	few	CASSLTSTGELFF	TGTGCCAGCAGCCTCACGAGCACCGGGGAGCTGTTTTTT
TRBV6-1	TRBJ2-7	TRBD2	few	CASKELALTYEQYF	TGTGCCAGCAAAGAACTAGCGCTAACCTACGAGCAGTACTTC
TRBV2	TRBJ1-4	TRBD1	once	CASSPGGGRGEKLFF	TGTGCCAGCAGCCCCGGAGGGGGCCGAGGTGAAAAACTGTTTTTT
TRBV19	TRBJ1-3	TRBD1	NA	CASSIRGAGRSKTGNTIYF	TGTGCCAGTAGTATCAGGGGGGCGGGACGGTCTAAGACTGGAAACACCATATATTTT
TRBV10-3	TRBJ2-1	NA	NA	CANSRDQSGYSSYNEQFF	TGTGCCAACAGCCGCGACCAAAGCGGGTATAGCTCCTACAATGAGCAGTTCTTC
TRBV27	TRBJ1-5	NA	NA	CASSTGRGSNQPQHF	TGTGCCAGCAGTACGGGGCGCGGGAGCAATCAGCCCCAGCATTTT
TRBV6-4	TRBJ1-4	NA	NA	CASSAGPPNEKLFF	TGTGCCAGCAGTGCAGGGCCGCCTAATGAAAAACTGTTTTTT
TRBV5-6	TRBJ1-1	NA	NA	CASSIGDYTEAFF	TGTGCCAGCAGCATAGGGGATTACACTGAAGCTTTCTTT
TRBV9	TRBJ2-7	TRBD2	few	CASSVGLAGAYEQYF	TGTGCCAGCAGCGTAGGACTAGCGGGAGCGTACGAGCAGTACTTC
TRBV6-6	TRBJ2-7	NA	NA	CASSSWRASDEQYF	TGTGCCAGCAGTTCTTGGCGGGCGTCCGACGAGCAGTACTTC
TRBV7-9	TRBJ2-6	NA	NA	CASTTPGQISGANVLTF	TGTGCCAGCACCACTCCTGGGCAGATCTCTGGGGCCAACGTCCTGACTTTC
TRBV6-6	TRBJ2-2	NA	NA	CAARRTGELFF	TGTGCCGCCAGGCGCACCGGGGAGCTGTTTTTT
TRBV29-1	TRBJ2-2	TRBD1	few	CSVGTGEVTGELFF	TGCAGCGTCGGGACAGGGGAGGTCACCGGGGAGCTGTTTTTT
TRBV28	TRBJ1-1	NA	NA	CAIQGFRNTEAFF	TGTGCCATCCAGGGGTTTCGGAACACTGAAGCTTTCTTT
TRBV28	TRBJ2-7	NA	NA	CASSSGSVGFHEQYF	TGTGCCAGCAGTTCTGGGAGCGTCGGGTTCCACGAGCAGTACTTC
TRBV4-3	TRBJ2-1	TRBD2	once	CASSQVAGGPADGEQFF	TGCGCCAGCAGCCAAGTAGCGGGGGGGCCCGCGGACGGTGAGCAGTTCTTC
TRBV11-2	TRBJ2-7	NA	NA	CASSFLTSISYEQYF	TGTGCCAGCAGCTTTCTGACTTCCATCTCCTACGAGCAGTACTTC
TRBV9	TRBJ1-2	NA	NA	CASKRANYGYTF	TGTGCCAGCAAACGGGCTAACTATGGCTACACCTTC
TRBV28	TRBJ1-5	TRBD1	NA	CASTGGGQPQHF	TGTGCCAGCACAGGGGGCGGTCAGCCCCAGCATTTT
TRBV6-5	TRBJ2-2	NA	NA	CASSKFRELFF	TGTGCCAGCAGTAAATTCCGGGAGCTGTTTTTT
TRBV25-1	TRBJ2-7	NA	once	CASSEVGQRGYEQYF	TGTGCCAGCAGTGAAGTAGGACAGAGAGGCTACGAGCAGTACTTC
TRBV27	TRBJ1-2	NA	NA	CASSLSTGSYGYTF	TGTGCCAGCAGTTTATCCACAGGAAGCTATGGCTACACCTTC
TRBV7-9	TRBJ2-2	NA	NA	CASSSSASATGELFF	TGTGCCAGCAGCTCATCCGCAAGTGCGACCGGGGAGCTGTTTTTT
TRBV10-2	TRBJ2-7	NA	few	CASGRDTDYEQYF	TGCGCCAGCGGGCGGGACACGGACTACGAGCAGTACTTC
TRBV27	TRBJ2-3	NA	NA	CASSLGLGGQHTQYF	TGTGCCAGCAGTTTAGGGTTGGGGGGACAACATACGCAGTATTTT
TRBV30	TRBJ1-3	NA	NA	CAWGVSSGNTIYF	TGTGCCTGGGGGGTAAGCTCTGGAAACACCATATATTTT
TRBV6-6	TRBJ1-4	NA	once	CASSYSRPREKLFF	TGTGCCAGCAGTTACTCGCGGCCCCGGGAAAAACTGTTTTTT
TRBV4-2	TRBJ2-2	NA	NA	CASSQVDYSNTGELFF	TGTGCCAGCAGCCAAGTTGACTACTCGAACACCGGGGAGCTGTTTTTT
TRBV11-1	TRBJ2-5	NA	few	CASSFGPLALETQYF	TGTGCCAGCAGCTTTGGGCCCTTGGCACTAGAGACCCAGTACTTC
TRBV5-1	TRBJ2-5	NA	NA	CASSSTGSGETQYF	TGCGCCAGCAGCTCCACAGGGTCCGGGGAGACCCAGTACTTC
TRBV9	TRBJ2-7	NA	NA	CASSVDGGLYEQYF	TGTGCCAGCAGCGTAGACGGAGGTCTCTACGAGCAGTACTTC
TRBV6-1	TRBJ1-1	TRBD1	NA	CASSPGQGAYTEAFF	TGTGCCAGCAGTCCTGGACAGGGGGCGTACACTGAAGCTTTCTTT